This T cell receptor beta chain was obtained from a study of cytomegalovirus exposure and HLA in healthy donors. Across the study: An early data release held around 80 million unique TCRs from HLA-typed donors.

Researchers ran the PCR with 60 Vbeta and 13 Jbeta primers. The method was immunoSEQ multiplex PCR; TCRdb's version includes in-frame clones alone and lacks a portion of them. In the table there are some 180,000 clones, roughly 75% of which are singletons. From germline, CDR1 is MNHEY and CDR2 SVGAGI. V lost 2 bases and J lost 4, with 8 bases in between. The CDR3 is 13 residues long. The receptor was isolated from a young woman in good health and CMV-seronegative. The sequenced sample consisted of PBMCs. V is TRBV6-5 and J is TRBJ1-2; D unclear. The CDR3 loop reads CASSYGGLYGYTF. CDR3 DNA sequence: TGTGCCAGCAGTTACGGCGGCCTCTATGGCTACACCTTC.